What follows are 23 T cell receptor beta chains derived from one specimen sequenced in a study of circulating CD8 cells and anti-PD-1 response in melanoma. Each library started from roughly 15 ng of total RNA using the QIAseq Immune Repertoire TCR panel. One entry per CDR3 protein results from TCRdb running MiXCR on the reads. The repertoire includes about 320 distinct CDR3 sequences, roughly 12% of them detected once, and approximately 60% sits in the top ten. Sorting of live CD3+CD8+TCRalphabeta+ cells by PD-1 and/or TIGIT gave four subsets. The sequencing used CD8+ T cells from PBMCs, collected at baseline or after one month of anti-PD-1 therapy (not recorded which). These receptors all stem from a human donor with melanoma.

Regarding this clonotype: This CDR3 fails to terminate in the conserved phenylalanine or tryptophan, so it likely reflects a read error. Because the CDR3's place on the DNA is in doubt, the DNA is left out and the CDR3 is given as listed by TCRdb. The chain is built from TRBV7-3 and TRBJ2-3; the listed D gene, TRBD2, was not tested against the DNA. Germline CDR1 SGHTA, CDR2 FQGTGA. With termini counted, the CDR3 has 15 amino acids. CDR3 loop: CASSRLAGGTDTRCC.

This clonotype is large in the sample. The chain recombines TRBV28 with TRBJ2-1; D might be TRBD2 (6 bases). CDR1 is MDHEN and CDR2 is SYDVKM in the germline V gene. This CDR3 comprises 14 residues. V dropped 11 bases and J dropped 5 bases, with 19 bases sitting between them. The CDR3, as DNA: TGTGCCGCTTCGGGGGTAGAAGGGGACAATGAGCAGTTCTTC. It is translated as CAASGVEGDNEQFF.

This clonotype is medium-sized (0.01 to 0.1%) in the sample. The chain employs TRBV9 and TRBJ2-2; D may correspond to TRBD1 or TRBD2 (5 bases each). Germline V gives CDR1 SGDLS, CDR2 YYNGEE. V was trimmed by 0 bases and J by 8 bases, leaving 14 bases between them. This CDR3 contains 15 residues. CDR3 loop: CASSVVDGGFGELFF. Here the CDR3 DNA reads TGTGCCAGCAGCGTAGTAGATGGGGGATTTGGGGAGCTGTTTTTT.

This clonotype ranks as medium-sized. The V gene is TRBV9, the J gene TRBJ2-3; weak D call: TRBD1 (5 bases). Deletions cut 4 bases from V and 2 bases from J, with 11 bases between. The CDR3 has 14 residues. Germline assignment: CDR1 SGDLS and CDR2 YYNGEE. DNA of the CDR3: TGTGCCAGCAGCCCTCCAGGGTCCACAGATACGCAGTATTTT. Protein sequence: CASSPPGSTDTQYF.

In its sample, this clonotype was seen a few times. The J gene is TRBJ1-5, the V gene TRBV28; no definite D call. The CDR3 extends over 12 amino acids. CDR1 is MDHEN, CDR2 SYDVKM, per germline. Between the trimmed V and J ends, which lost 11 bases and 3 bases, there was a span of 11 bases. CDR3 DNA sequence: TGTGCCTCTGGGCGCGCCAATCAGCCCCAGCATTTT. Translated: CASGRANQPQHF.

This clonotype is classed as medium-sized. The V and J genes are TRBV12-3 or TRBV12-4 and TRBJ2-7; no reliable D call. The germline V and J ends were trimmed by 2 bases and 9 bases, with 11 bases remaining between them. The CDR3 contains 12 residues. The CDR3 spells CASSLSLLGQYF. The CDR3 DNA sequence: TGTGCCAGCAGTTTATCCCTCCTGGGGCAGTACTTC.

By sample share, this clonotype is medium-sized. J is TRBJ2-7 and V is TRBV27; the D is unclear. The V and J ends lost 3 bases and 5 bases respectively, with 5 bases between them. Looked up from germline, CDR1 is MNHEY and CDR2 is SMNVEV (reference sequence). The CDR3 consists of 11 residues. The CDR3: CASSFGHEQYF. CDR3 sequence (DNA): TGTGCCAGCAGTTTCGGGCACGAGCAGTACTTC.

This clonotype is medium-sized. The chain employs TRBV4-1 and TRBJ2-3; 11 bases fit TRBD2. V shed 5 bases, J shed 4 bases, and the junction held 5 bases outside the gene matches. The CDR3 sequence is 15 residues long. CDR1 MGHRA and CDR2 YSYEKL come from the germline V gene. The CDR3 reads CASSDGLAGADTQYF. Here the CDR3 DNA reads TGCGCCAGCAGCGACGGACTAGCGGGTGCAGATACGCAGTATTTT.

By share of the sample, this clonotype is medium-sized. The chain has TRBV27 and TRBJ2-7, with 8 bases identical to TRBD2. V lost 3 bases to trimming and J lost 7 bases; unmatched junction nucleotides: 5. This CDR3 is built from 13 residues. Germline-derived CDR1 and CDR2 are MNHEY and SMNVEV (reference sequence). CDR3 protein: CASSFTSGGEQYF. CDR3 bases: TGTGCCAGCAGTTTTACTAGCGGTGGGGAGCAGTACTTC.

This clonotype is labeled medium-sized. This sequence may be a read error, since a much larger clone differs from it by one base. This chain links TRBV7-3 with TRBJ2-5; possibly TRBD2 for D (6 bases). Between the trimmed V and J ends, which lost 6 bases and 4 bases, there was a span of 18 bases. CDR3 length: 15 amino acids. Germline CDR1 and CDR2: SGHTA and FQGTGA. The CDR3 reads CASSRLVGGVETQYF. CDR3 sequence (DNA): TGTGCCAGCAGTAGACTAGTGGGAGGAGTAGAGACCCAGTACTTC.

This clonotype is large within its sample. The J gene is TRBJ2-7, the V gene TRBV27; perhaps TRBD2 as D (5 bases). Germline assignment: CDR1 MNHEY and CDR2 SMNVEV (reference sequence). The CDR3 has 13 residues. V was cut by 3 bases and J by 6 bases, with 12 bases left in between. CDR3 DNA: TGTGCCAGCAGTTTTACAACTGCGGGCGAGCAGTACTTC. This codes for CASSFTTAGEQYF.

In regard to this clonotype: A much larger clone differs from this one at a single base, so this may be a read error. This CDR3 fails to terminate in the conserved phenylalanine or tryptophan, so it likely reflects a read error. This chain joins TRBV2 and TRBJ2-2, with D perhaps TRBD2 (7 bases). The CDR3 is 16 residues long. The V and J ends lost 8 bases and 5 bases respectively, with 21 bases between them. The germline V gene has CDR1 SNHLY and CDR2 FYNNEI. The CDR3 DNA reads TGTGCCAGCTTTCGCCCGGGGGGCGGGCGGACCGGGGAGCTGTTTTCT. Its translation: CASFRPGGGRTGELFS.

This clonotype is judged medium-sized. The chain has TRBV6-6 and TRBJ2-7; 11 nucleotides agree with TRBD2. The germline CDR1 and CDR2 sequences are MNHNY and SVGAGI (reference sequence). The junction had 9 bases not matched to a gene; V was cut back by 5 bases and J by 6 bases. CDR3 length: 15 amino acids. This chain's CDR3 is CASSPLRLAGGEQYF. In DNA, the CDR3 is TGTGCCAGCAGTCCCCTTCGTCTAGCGGGAGGCGAGCAGTACTTC.

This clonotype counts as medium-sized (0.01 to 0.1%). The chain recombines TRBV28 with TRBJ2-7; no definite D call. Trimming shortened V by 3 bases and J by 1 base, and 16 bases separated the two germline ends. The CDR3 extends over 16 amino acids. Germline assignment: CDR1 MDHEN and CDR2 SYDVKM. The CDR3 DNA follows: TGTGCCAGCAGTTTTAACCCAGCAATTGGGTCCTACGAGCAGTACTTC. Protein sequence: CASSFNPAIGSYEQYF.

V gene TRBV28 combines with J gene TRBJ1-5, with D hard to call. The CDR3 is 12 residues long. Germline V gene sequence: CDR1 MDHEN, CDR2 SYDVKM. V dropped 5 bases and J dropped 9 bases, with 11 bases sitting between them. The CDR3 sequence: CASSLPLGPQHF. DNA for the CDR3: TGTGCCAGCAGTCTCCCCCTAGGGCCCCAGCATTTT.

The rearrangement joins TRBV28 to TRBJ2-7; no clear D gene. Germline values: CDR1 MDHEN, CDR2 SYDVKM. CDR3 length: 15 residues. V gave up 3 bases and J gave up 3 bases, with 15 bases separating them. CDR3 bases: TGTGCCAGCAGTTTCCTGGCCCAATCACTCTACGAGCAGTACTTC. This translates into CASSFLAQSLYEQYF.

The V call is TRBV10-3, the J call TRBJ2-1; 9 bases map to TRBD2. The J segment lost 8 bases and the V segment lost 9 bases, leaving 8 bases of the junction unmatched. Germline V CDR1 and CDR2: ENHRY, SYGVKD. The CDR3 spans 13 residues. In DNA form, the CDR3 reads TGTGCCATTTTTAGCGGGAGATCCGATGAGCAGTTCTTC. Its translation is CAIFSGRSDEQFF.

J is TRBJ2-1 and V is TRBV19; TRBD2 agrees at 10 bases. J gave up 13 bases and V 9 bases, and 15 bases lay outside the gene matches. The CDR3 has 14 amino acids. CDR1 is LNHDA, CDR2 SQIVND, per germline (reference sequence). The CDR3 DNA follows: TGTGCCAGCAAACCAGCGGGAGGGACTAATCCCCAGTTCTTC. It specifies CASKPAGGTNPQFF. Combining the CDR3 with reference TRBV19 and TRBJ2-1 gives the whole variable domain DGGITQSPKYLFRKEGQNVTLSCEQNLNHDAMYWYRQDPGQGLRLIYYSQIVNDFQKGDIAEGYSVSREKKESFPLTVTSAQKNPTAFYLCASKPAGGTNPQFFGPGTRLTVL.

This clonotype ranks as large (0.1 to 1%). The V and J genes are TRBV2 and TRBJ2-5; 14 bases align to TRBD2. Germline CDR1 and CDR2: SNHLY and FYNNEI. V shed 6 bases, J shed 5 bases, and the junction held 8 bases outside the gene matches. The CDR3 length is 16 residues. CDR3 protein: CASRPGTSGRMETQYF. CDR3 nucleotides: TGTGCCAGCAGACCTGGGACTAGCGGGAGAATGGAGACCCAGTACTTC.

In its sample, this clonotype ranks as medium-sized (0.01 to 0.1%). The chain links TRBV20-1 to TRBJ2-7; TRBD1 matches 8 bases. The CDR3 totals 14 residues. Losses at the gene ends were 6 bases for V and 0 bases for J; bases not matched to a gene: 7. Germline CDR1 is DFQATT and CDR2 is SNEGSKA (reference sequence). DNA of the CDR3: TGCAGTGCCCCCTGGACAGGGCACTCCTACGAGCAGTACTTC. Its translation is CSAPWTGHSYEQYF.

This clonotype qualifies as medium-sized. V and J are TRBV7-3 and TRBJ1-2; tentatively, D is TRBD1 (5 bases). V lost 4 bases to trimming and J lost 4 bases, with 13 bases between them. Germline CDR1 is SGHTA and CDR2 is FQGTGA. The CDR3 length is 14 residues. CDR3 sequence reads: CASSSRQPFYGYTF. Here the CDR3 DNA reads TGTGCCAGCAGCTCCCGACAGCCATTCTATGGCTACACCTTC.

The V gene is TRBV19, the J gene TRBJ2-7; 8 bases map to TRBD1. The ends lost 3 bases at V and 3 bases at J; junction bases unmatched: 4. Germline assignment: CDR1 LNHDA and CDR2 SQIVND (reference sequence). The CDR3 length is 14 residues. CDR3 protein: CASSMRQGIYEQYF. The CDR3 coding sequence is TGTGCCAGTAGTATGAGACAGGGGATCTACGAGCAGTACTTC.

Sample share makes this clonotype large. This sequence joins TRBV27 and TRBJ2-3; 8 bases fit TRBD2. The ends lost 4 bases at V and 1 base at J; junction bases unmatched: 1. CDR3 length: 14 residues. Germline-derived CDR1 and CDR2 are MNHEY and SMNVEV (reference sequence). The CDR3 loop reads CASSYSGGTDTQYF. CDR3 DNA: TGTGCCAGCAGTTATAGCGGGGGCACAGATACGCAGTATTTT.